A single sample is the source of the 25 T cell receptor beta chains below, sequenced in a study of blood T cells in healthy people across ages. A second roughly 6 to 11 cycle PCR used barcoded and J-beta primers. TCRdb passed the 5' RACE reads through MiXCR, listing each CDR3 protein once. The profile covers some 900,000 distinct CDR3 sequences, with 25% to 35% appearing a single time and approximately 15% taken by the ten largest. The specimen was blood. The receptors come from an elderly woman in good health.

The genes are TRBV4-1 and TRBJ2-1; 13 positions agree with TRBD2. Unmatched junction bases numbered 3, after V lost 1 base and J lost 6 bases. Germline V gives CDR1 MGHRA, CDR2 YSYEKL. The CDR3 has 16 amino acids. CDR3 region: CASSQARLAGGNEQFF. The DNA for the CDR3 is TGCGCCAGCAGCCAAGCTAGACTAGCGGGGGGCAATGAGCAGTTCTTC.

The CDR3 protein is CASRPRVSSYNEQFF. As DNA, the CDR3 is TGTGCCAGTCGGCCCAGGGTTTCATCCTACAATGAGCAGTTCTTC. This chain joins TRBV11-2 and TRBJ2-1; TRBD1 might be the D (5 bases). V shed 9 bases and J shed 1 base, with 16 bases lying between them. The CDR3 loop spans 15 amino acids. From germline, CDR1 is SGHAT and CDR2 FQNNGV.

A single count supports this clonotype. V is TRBV6-2 or TRBV6-3 and J is TRBJ2-1, with D hard to call. With 2 bases removed from V and 3 bases from J, the gap between germline ends came to 14 bases. The CDR3 has 16 amino acids. Germline assignment: CDR1 MNHEY and CDR2 SVGEGT. The CDR3 region has the DNA TGTGCCAGCAGTTACACAACCAGTATGGACTACAATGAGCAGTTCTTC. This gives the protein CASSYTTSMDYNEQFF.

The rearrangement uses TRBV4-3 and TRBJ1-2, with TRBD1 matching over 10 bases. Trimming at V came to 1 base and at J to 8 bases, leaving 7 bases not matched to a gene. The CDR3 loop spans 15 amino acids. CDR1 and CDR2 (germline): LGHNA, YSLEER. Written as DNA, the CDR3 is TGCGCCAGCAGCCAAGTTACCGGGACAGGGGAAGGCTACACCTTC. It translates to CASSQVTGTGEGYTF.

The V gene is TRBV30, the J gene TRBJ1-4, with D tentatively TRBD1 (6 bases). The CDR3 is 14 residues long. CDR1 and CDR2 (germline): GTSNPN, SVGIG (reference sequence). Trimming left V 3 bases short and J 4 bases short, with 12 bases between. Here the CDR3 reads CAWRRTALNEKLFF. In nucleotides, the CDR3 is TGTGCCTGGAGACGGACAGCCCTTAATGAAAAACTGTTTTTT.

In regard to this clonotype: The junction shows a germline mismatch at one end, possibly a read error. The chain uses TRBV12-3 or TRBV12-4 and TRBJ2-3; 7 bases agree with TRBD1. This CDR3 contains 15 residues. The CDR3 DNA reads as TGTGCCAGCAAAAGGGACAGAGTTAGCACAGATGTGCAGTATTTC. Translating it yields CASKRDRVSTDVQYF.

This clonotype came up many times. The gene calls are TRBV5-1 and TRBJ1-5; 9 positions agree with TRBD1. CDR3 length equals 16 residues. V shed 3 bases and J 4 bases; nucleotides not matched to a gene: 8. Germline V gene sequence: CDR1 SGHRS, CDR2 YFSETQ. The CDR3 reads CASSSGTGWGNQPQHF. DNA of the CDR3: TGCGCCAGCAGCTCCGGGACAGGGTGGGGGAATCAGCCCCAGCATTTT.

The chain couples TRBV7-8 to TRBJ2-3; no firm D call. Trimming removed 7 bases from V and 1 base from J, with 18 bases in between. Germline V gene data show CDR1 as SGHVS and CDR2 as FQNEAQ. The CDR3 sequence is 16 residues long. CDR3 nucleotides: TGTGCCAGCACCTCAACGTCTGGGTTTGGCACAGATACGCAGTATTTT. Translated, it gives CASTSTSGFGTDTQYF.

The chain recombines TRBV20-1 with TRBJ2-1, with 8 bases matching TRBD2. The CDR3 is 13 residues long. Germline-derived CDR1 and CDR2 are DFQATT and SNEGSKA (reference sequence). After removal of 6 bases from V and 4 bases from J, the junction contained 5 bases not matched to a gene. The CDR3 DNA is TGCAGTGCCTTAGCGGGGCTGTACAATGAGCAGTTCTTC. It specifies CSALAGLYNEQFF.

Regarding this clonotype: At one end, the junction sequence differs from germline, possibly due to a read error. The rearrangement uses TRBV7-9 and TRBJ2-4, with unresolved D. The J call is doubtful: the DNA matches TRBJ2-5 better. Per the germline V gene, CDR1 is SEHNR and CDR2 is FQNEAQ (reference sequence). This CDR3 spans 14 amino acids. In DNA form, the CDR3 reads TGTGCCTGCAGCTTAGGCGATTTCCAAGAGACCCAGTACTTC. Translation gives CACSLGDFQETQYF.

The V and J genes are TRBV10-3 and TRBJ1-5, with TRBD1 matching over 7 bases. Germline values: CDR1 ENHRY, CDR2 SYGVKD. This CDR3 is built from 14 residues. Losses at the gene ends were 6 bases for V and 1 base for J; bases not matched to a gene: 3. Here the CDR3 reads CAISPGGSNQPQHF. The CDR3 DNA is TGTGCCATCAGCCCAGGGGGGAGCAATCAGCCCCAGCATTTT.

This sequence joins TRBV3-1 and TRBJ1-1; no clear D gene. V was pared by 0 bases and J by 1 base, with 6 bases between. Germline V gives CDR1 LGHDT, CDR2 YNNKEL (reference sequence). This CDR3 is built from 14 residues. The CDR3 here is CASSQDSANTEAFF. For the CDR3, the DNA is TGTGCCAGCAGCCAAGATTCGGCGAACACTGAAGCTTTCTTT.

In this sample, this clonotype turned up many times. V gene TRBV7-7 combines with J gene TRBJ2-5; 9 nucleotides agree with TRBD1. Germline trimming cut 8 bases from V and 4 bases from J; bases unmatched to any gene: 5. CDR3 length equals 13 residues. The germline gives CDR1 SSHAT, CDR2 FNYEAQ (reference sequence). The CDR3 DNA reads TGTGCCAGCTCTGGACAGGGGCGAGAGACCCAGTACTTC. Translation gives CASSGQGRETQYF.

The sample holds many counts of this clonotype. The DNA for the CDR3 is TGTGCCAGCACCTGGAGGGAGGGGAATGAGCAGTTCTTC. Translating it yields CASTWREGNEQFF. V gene TRBV9 combines with J gene TRBJ2-1; TRBD2 matches at 7 bases. The CDR3 loop spans 13 amino acids. The germline V gene has CDR1 SGDLS and CDR2 YYNGEE. The J segment lost 7 bases and the V segment lost 6 bases, leaving 7 bases of the junction unmatched.

In its sample, this clonotype was seen many times. The V gene is TRBV6-1, the J gene TRBJ1-4, with D hard to call. V dropped 3 bases and J dropped 4 bases, with 12 bases sitting between them. The germline V gene has CDR1 MNHNS and CDR2 SASEGT. CDR3 length equals 15 residues. Here the CDR3 reads CASSDGRAVNEKLFF. DNA of the CDR3: TGTGCCAGCAGTGACGGACGGGCCGTTAATGAAAAACTGTTTTTT.

Only a few counts were recorded for this clonotype. The rearrangement links TRBV9 to TRBJ1-1, with D unresolved. V lost 1 base to trimming and J lost 3 bases, with 10 bases between them. This CDR3 comprises 14 residues. Germline-derived CDR1 and CDR2 are SGDLS and YYNGEE. CDR3 bases: TGTGCCAGCAGCGTAATCCAACCGGACACTGAAGCTTTCTTT. Residues: CASSVIQPDTEAFF.

This clonotype was seen at least ten times. The chain links TRBV14 to TRBJ1-2; weak D call: TRBD1 (5 bases). This CDR3 has 13 amino acids. The germline gives CDR1 SGHDN, CDR2 FVKESK. V gave up 5 bases and J gave up 5 bases, with 12 bases separating them. In DNA form, the CDR3 reads TGTGCCAGCAGCGCCGGGACGTTATATGGCTACACCTTC. Translation: CASSAGTLYGYTF.

The chain joins TRBV20-1 to TRBJ1-1; D not resolved. Germline CDR1 and CDR2: DFQATT and SNEGSKA (reference sequence). The CDR3 length is 14 residues. With 2 bases removed from V and 0 bases from J, the gap between germline ends came to 10 bases. DNA for the CDR3: TGCAGTGCTAGAATCGAGGGATTGAACACTGAAGCTTTCTTT. Translating gives CSARIEGLNTEAFF.

This clonotype was seen repeatedly, ten times or more. The chain has TRBV3-1 and TRBJ2-3; 10 bases line up with TRBD1. CDR3 length: 17 residues. Germline trimming cut 2 bases from V and 2 bases from J; bases unmatched to any gene: 7. Germline CDR1 and CDR2: LGHDT and YNNKEL (reference sequence). As DNA, the CDR3 is TGTGCCAGCAGCCAACCGTCGGGACAGGGGATCACAGATACGCAGTATTTT. It specifies CASSQPSGQGITDTQYF.

This clonotype was seen ten or more times. This chain uses TRBV7-9 with TRBJ2-7, with D possibly being TRBD1 (5 bases). CDR1 SEHNR and CDR2 FQNEAQ come from the germline V gene (reference sequence). Trimming cost V 5 bases and J 3 bases, with 17 bases left between them. The CDR3 length is 15 residues. CDR3 sequence (DNA): TGTGCCAGCAGCCGGGTCTTGACAGCCAGCTACGAGCAGTACTTC. Protein: CASSRVLTASYEQYF. The full variable domain, in which reference TRBV7-9 and TRBJ2-7 provide the parts outside the CDR3, is DTGVSQNPRHKITKRGQNVTFRCDPISEHNRLYWYRQTLGQGPEFLTYFQNEAQLEKSRLLSDRFSAERPKGSFSTLEIQRTEQGDSAMYLCASSRVLTASYEQYFGPGTRLTVT.

Many counts were recorded for this clonotype. This chain links TRBV4-2 with TRBJ2-3; D gene uncertain. Germline lookup yields CDR1 LGHNA and CDR2 YNFKEQ. This CDR3 contains 14 residues. The ends were cut back, 0 bases at V and 6 bases at J, with 10 bases in the middle. The CDR3 spells CASSQDNGRDTQYF. The DNA for the CDR3 is TGTGCCAGCAGCCAAGATAATGGTAGGGATACGCAGTATTTT.

CDR3 residues: CASSRAYDRVGDIQYF. The CDR3 region has the DNA TGTGCCAGCAGTCGGGCCTATGACAGGGTAGGGGACATTCAGTACTTC. The V and J genes are TRBV27 and TRBJ2-4; 7 bases are a match to TRBD1. V was pared by 5 bases and J by 8 bases, with 15 bases of the junction left unmatched. Germline V gives CDR1 MNHEY, CDR2 SMNVEV (reference sequence). The CDR3 has 16 residues.

V is TRBV30 and J is TRBJ2-2, with a tentative D call TRBD1 (5 bases). CDR1 is GTSNPN and CDR2 is SVGIG in the germline V gene (reference sequence). V shed 0 bases and J shed 7 bases, with 15 bases lying between them. This CDR3 has 15 residues. The CDR3 sequence is CAWSVFAGWDGELFF. As DNA, the CDR3 is TGTGCCTGGAGTGTCTTTGCAGGGTGGGACGGGGAGCTGTTTTTT.

In its sample, this clonotype was seen a few times. V and J are TRBV25-1 and TRBJ2-3; 15 bases line up with TRBD2. This CDR3 region has 15 residues. Germline CDR1 reads MGHDK; CDR2 reads SYGVNS. V trimming: 5 bases; J trimming: 12 bases; junction bases outside the gene matches: 9. The CDR3 bases are TGTGCCAGCAGTCCGCCGGGACTAGCGGGGGGCCATCAGTATTTT. It translates to CASSPPGLAGGHQYF.

Ten or more counts support this clonotype. The chain joins TRBV21-1 to TRBJ2-7; no check of the table's D call, TRBD1, against the DNA was made. TRBV21-1 is annotated as a pseudogene. The CDR3 length is 12 residues. The CDR3: CASARGMYEQYF. CDR3 coding DNA: TGTGCCAGCGCACGGGGGATGTACGAGCAGTACTTC.